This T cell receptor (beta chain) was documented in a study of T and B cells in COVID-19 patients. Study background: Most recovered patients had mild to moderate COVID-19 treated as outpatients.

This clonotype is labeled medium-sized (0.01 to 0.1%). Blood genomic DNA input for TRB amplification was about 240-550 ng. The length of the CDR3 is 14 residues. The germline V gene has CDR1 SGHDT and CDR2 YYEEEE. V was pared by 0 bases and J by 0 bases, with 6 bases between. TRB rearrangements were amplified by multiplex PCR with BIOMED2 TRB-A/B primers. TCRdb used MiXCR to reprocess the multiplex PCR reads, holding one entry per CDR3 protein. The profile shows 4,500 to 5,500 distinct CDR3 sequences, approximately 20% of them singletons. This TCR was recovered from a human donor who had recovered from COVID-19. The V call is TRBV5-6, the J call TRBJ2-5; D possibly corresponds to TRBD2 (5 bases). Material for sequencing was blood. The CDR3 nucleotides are TGTGCCAGCAGCTTGGCGGGGTACCAAGAGACCCAGTACTTC. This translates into CASSLAGYQETQYF. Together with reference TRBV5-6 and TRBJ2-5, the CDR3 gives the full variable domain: DAGVTQSPTHLIKTRGQQVTLRCSPKSGHDTVSWYQQALGQGPQFIFQYYEEEERQRGNFPDRFSGHQFPNYSSELNVNALLLGDSALYLCASSLAGYQETQYFGPGTRLLVL.